The rows below give T cell receptor beta chains drawn from one sample of a study of identical twins. Each CDR3 protein gets one entry after TCRdb re-called the 5' RACE reads with MiXCR. The profile covers 450,000 or so distinct CDR3 sequences, with 12% to 15% appearing a single time and roughly 0.5% taken by the ten largest. The data also belong to a second study, concerning yellow fever vaccine responses in identical twins.

Sequenced material: CD4+ T cells sorted from blood. These receptor sequences come from a woman under 30 in good health. The CDR3 runs from the conserved cysteine through the conserved F or W. A D gene is named only where the DNA matches it firmly. Part of the rows lack a size; the others show once, few, many or a class for expanded clones.

D gene	V gene	clone size	J gene	CDR3 DNA	CDR3 protein
TRBD1	TRBV10-3	once	TRBJ2-7	TGTGCCATCAGTGAGCGGGGACAGGGCAACGAGCAGTACTTC	CAISERGQGNEQYF
TRBD1	TRBV4-3	few	TRBJ2-7	TGCGCCAGCAGCCGGGCCTCGGGACAGGGGCCCTACGAGCAGTACTTC	CASSRASGQGPYEQYF
TRBD1	TRBV24-1	few	TRBJ2-7	TGTGCCACCAGCCATTCCGGGACAGGGGTATACGAGCAGTACTTC	CATSHSGTGVYEQYF
.	TRBV20-1	many	TRBJ2-3	TGCAGTGCTAGAAGCTCCACAGATACGCAGTATTTT	CSARSSTDTQYF
TRBD2	TRBV4-3	once	TRBJ2-1	TGCGCCAGCAGCCAAGATGCCGTTGCGGGAGTCTTATACAATGAGCAGTTCTTC	CASSQDAVAGVLYNEQFF
.	TRBV25-1	many	TRBJ2-5	TGTGCCAGCAGTGATCCGGGTACCCAAGAGACCCAGTACTTC	CASSDPGTQETQYF
.	TRBV18	.	TRBJ1-4	TGTGCCAGCTCTCTCAAACTGGCGATAGAGGAAAAACTGTTTTTT	CASSLKLAIEEKLFF
TRBD2	TRBV5-1	few	TRBJ2-3	TGCGCCAGCAACGCGGGGGGTAGCACAGATACGCAGTATTTT	CASNAGGSTDTQYF
.	TRBV12-3/TRBV12-4	many	TRBJ1-6	TGTGCCAGCACCCTCAGCTTAAGCAGGTCACCCCTCCACTTT	CASTLSLSRSPLHF
TRBD2	TRBV20-1	.	TRBJ2-5	TGCAGTGCTAGTCCAGCGGGAGGGGCTGAGACCCAGTACTTC	CSASPAGGAETQYF
TRBD2	TRBV7-2	few	TRBJ2-3	TGTGCCAGCAGCCCCAGCGGGGGCCACCCCACAGATACGCAGTATTTT	CASSPSGGHPTDTQYF
TRBD2	TRBV9	.	TRBJ2-7	TGTGCCAGCAGCGCGACCCGACTAGCGGGAGGTAACGAGCAGTACTTC	CASSATRLAGGNEQYF
TRBD2	TRBV10-3	few	TRBJ2-1	TGTGCCATCAGCCACGGGGGTAGCGGGAACAATGAGCAGTTCTTC	CAISHGGSGNNEQFF
.	TRBV20-1	.	TRBJ2-2	TGCAGTGCTAGAGTCGGGCTCACTTTTAACACCTGGGAGCTGTTTTTT	CSARVGLTFNTWELFF
.	TRBV6-2/TRBV6-3	.	TRBJ2-7	TGTGCCAGCAGTTACGGGGCCCCCAGCCCCAACGAGCAGTACTTC	CASSYGAPSPNEQYF
.	TRBV11-2	few	TRBJ2-3	TGTGCCAGCAGCTTAGATGGGCGGTTGGGCACAGATACGCAGTATTTT	CASSLDGRLGTDTQYF
TRBD2	TRBV5-8	.	TRBJ2-1	TGTGCCAGCAGCTTACACATAGCGGGAGCCGGGGAGCAGTTCTTC	CASSLHIAGAGEQFF
.	TRBV7-9	.	TRBJ2-2	TGTGCCAGCAGCGATTCGTGGGCCGCAGGGGAGCTGTTTTTT	CASSDSWAAGELFF
.	TRBV6-2/TRBV6-3	few	TRBJ2-1	TGTGCCAGCAGTGTCTCGGAGGTGCACAATGAGCAGTTCTTC	CASSVSEVHNEQFF
.	TRBV5-4	.	TRBJ2-5	TGTGCCAGCAGCTTGGATAGTTATCTCCAGTACTTC	CASSLDSYLQYF
.	TRBV27	many	TRBJ2-2	TGTGCCAGCAGTTTAGTGGCGGCCGGGGAGCTGTTTTTT	CASSLVAAGELFF
TRBD1	TRBV10-3	.	TRBJ2-3	TGTGCCATCAGCGGGGGACAGGGAACAGATACGCAGTATTTT	CAISGGQGTDTQYF
TRBD2	TRBV18	few	TRBJ2-1	TGTGCCAGCTCACTCCTGGGACTAGCGGGAGAGAATGAGCAGTTCTTC	CASSLLGLAGENEQFF
.	TRBV28	.	TRBJ1-5	TGTGCCAGCAGTGCCCCGGGAGATAGCAATCAGCCCCAGCATTTT	CASSAPGDSNQPQHF
.	TRBV2	once	TRBJ2-1	TGTGCCAGCAGTGAAGCGCGCCGAACTAGTTCGCAGTTCTTC	CASSEARRTSSQFF
TRBD2	TRBV5-1	.	TRBJ2-3	TGCGCCAGCAGCATGCTTCCTAGCGGGGGGGCGGATACGCAGTATTTT	CASSMLPSGGADTQYF
.	TRBV6-2/TRBV6-3	.	TRBJ2-2	TGTGCCAGCAGAAGACTAGATCCCGGGGAGCTGTTTTTT	CASRRLDPGELFF
TRBD1	TRBV18	few	TRBJ2-5	TGTGCCAGCTCACCAGAGACAGGGGGCGAGACCCAGTACTTC	CASSPETGGETQYF
.	TRBV11-1	few	TRBJ2-7	TGTGCCAGCAGCCTCACCTTCGCCTCCTACGAGCAGTACTTC	CASSLTFASYEQYF
TRBD1	TRBV28	many	TRBJ2-7	TGTGCCAGCAGTTCCACGCACCCAGGACAGGGGGCTCCGAGCTTC	CASSSTHPGQGAPSF
TRBD2	TRBV7-2	many	TRBJ2-1	TGTGCCAGCAGCTTTTCTAGCGGAGAGTACAATGAGCAGTTCTTC	CASSFSSGEYNEQFF
.	TRBV4-2	few	TRBJ2-3	TGTGCCAGCACCCCTTCAGGGTCGGGGGCATTATCGACAGATACGCAGTATTTT	CASTPSGSGALSTDTQYF
.	TRBV6-1	many	TRBJ1-1	TGTGCCAGCAGTCTGATATCGAACACTGAAGCTTTCTTT	CASSLISNTEAFF
TRBD2	TRBV3-1	.	TRBJ2-7	TGTGCCAGCAGCCAAAAACACCCCGGGACTAGCGCCTCCTCCCACTACGAGCAGTACTTC	CASSQKHPGTSASSHYEQYF
TRBD1	TRBV5-1	few	TRBJ2-2	TGCGCCAGCAGACCCGGGACAGGGGTTATTCCCGGGGAGCTGTTTTTT	CASRPGTGVIPGELFF
.	TRBV5-1	.	TRBJ2-7	TGCGCCAGCAGCTTAGGCAGAACCCTAACCTCCTACGAGCAGTACTTC	CASSLGRTLTSYEQYF
.	TRBV7-9	.	TRBJ2-2	TGTGCCAGCAGCCGCTACGCCCCACAGGGCACCGGGGAGCTGTTTTTT	CASSRYAPQGTGELFF
.	TRBV20-1	few	TRBJ2-5	TGCAGTGCTAGAGATCGGCGGTCCAAACAAGGGGCCCAGTACTTC	CSARDRRSKQGAQYF
TRBD2	TRBV18	few	TRBJ2-3	TGTGCCAGCTCGGCGGGGGATCCCCAAGGGAGGCAGTATTTT	CASSAGDPQGRQYF
.	TRBV20-1	.	TRBJ2-3	TGCAGTGCTAGAGATCCCATGTTACCTACGCAGTATTTT	CSARDPMLPTQYF
.	TRBV12-5	.	TRBJ2-2	TGTGCTAGTGGTTTAGGGGGCACCGGGGAGCTGTTTTTT	CASGLGGTGELFF
TRBD1	TRBV7-9	.	TRBJ2-1	TGTGCCAGCAACGACAGGGGGGATTACAATGAGCAGTTCTTC	CASNDRGDYNEQFF
TRBD1	TRBV4-1	few	TRBJ2-3	TGCGCCAGCAGCCAAGATCCTGGGGACAGGGGACGCACAGATACGCAGTATTTT	CASSQDPGDRGRTDTQYF